The rows below give T cell receptor beta chains drawn from one sample of a study of long-term antiretroviral therapy in people with HIV. Assay: immunoSEQ multiplex PCR; the TCRdb copy retains only in-frame clones and omits some. The sample shows roughly 35,000 clones, over 85% of them seen only once. This specimen consisted of unsorted PBMCs, obtained about 5.1 years after starting antiretroviral therapy. These receptor sequences come from a woman aged 45-65 years with HIV. CDR3s include the opening cysteine and the closing phenylalanine or tryptophan. A D gene is named only where the DNA matches it firmly. The size entry is marked missing in some rows and otherwise reads once, few, many or a size class.

V,size,J,length,D,DNA,CDR3
TRBV2,.,TRBJ1-1,13,.,TGTGCCAGCCAGATAGAAGGGAACACTGAAGCTTTCTTT,CASQIEGNTEAFF
TRBV5-1,.,TRBJ2-2,15,.,TGCGCCAGCAGCTTGGGGACAGCCTACACCGGGGAGCTGTTTTTT,CASSLGTAYTGELFF
TRBV14,.,TRBJ2-3,17,.,TGTGCCAGCAGCCCTCTTCAGGCTTCCACTAGCACAGATACGCAGTATTTT,CASSPLQASTSTDTQYF
TRBV5-1,.,TRBJ1-4,18,TRBD1,TGCGCCAGCAGCTTGGGTGAGGGACAGGGGGCAACTAATGAAAAACTGTTTTTT,CASSLGEGQGATNEKLFF
TRBV2,.,TRBJ1-6,16,.,TGTGCCAGCAGTGCCAGTTCGAGCTCCTATAATTCACCCCTCCACTTT,CASSASSSSYNSPLHF
TRBV5-1,.,TRBJ2-6,17,.,TGCGCCAGCAGCTTGGGGGTAGGGGTCCTCGGAGTCAACGTCCTGACTTTC,CASSLGVGVLGVNVLTF
TRBV5-1,once,TRBJ1-2,15,TRBD1,TGCGCCAGCAGCACCGGGACAGGGGGGGGGTATGGCTACACCTTC,CASSTGTGGGYGYTF
TRBV18,once,TRBJ2-4,14,.,TGTGCCAGCTCACCGGTCGGGGCCAAAAACATTCAGTACTTC,CASSPVGAKNIQYF
TRBV10-3,.,TRBJ2-3,14,.,TGTGCCATCAGTGAGTCGAAAGACACAGATACGCAGTATTTT,CAISESKDTDTQYF
TRBV10-3,.,TRBJ2-5,13,TRBD1,TGTGCCATCGGACAGGGGGCAAGGGAGACCCAGTACTTC,CAIGQGARETQYF
TRBV11-2,.,TRBJ2-3,16,TRBD2,TGTGCCAGCAGCCGTGAGCGGGGGGGCCTCACAGATACGCAGTATTTT,CASSRERGGLTDTQYF
TRBV7-9,once,TRBJ1-2,14,TRBD1,TGTGCCAGCAGCTTAGAAGGAAGGGGGCATGGCTACACCTTC,CASSLEGRGHGYTF
TRBV19,.,TRBJ1-5,15,.,TGTGCCAGTAGGTCCGCGACGCTTCGTCCCGGGCCCCAGCATTTT,CASRSATLRPGPQHF
TRBV5-1,medium-sized,TRBJ2-3,17,TRBD2,TGCGCCAGCAGCGGGACTAGCGGGGGGGCCGGGTCAGATACGCAGTATTTT,CASSGTSGGAGSDTQYF
TRBV4-2,.,TRBJ2-7,15,.,TGTGCCAGCAGCCAAGGGTCAGGGGCCGCCTACGAGCAGTACTTC,CASSQGSGAAYEQYF
TRBV6-1,.,TRBJ1-4,15,.,TGTGCCAGCAGTGGAAACAGGGCAACTAATGAAAAACTGTTTTTT,CASSGNRATNEKLFF
TRBV7-9,.,TRBJ1-1,16,.,TGTGCCAGCAGCTTAGTCCGGGGGCGCCTGAACACTGAAGCTTTCTTT,CASSLVRGRLNTEAFF
TRBV5-8,.,TRBJ2-3,14,.,TGTGCCAGCAGCCCGAGGGACGGGGTAGATACGCAGTATTTT,CASSPRDGVDTQYF
TRBV2,.,TRBJ1-5,14,.,TGTGCCAGCAATTCTCAGGGAACAGTTCAGCCCCAGCATTTT,CASNSQGTVQPQHF
TRBV6-1,.,TRBJ2-6,15,TRBD1,TGTGCCAGCAGAGAGACAGGGCTACAGGCCAACGTCCTGACTTTC,CASRETGLQANVLTF
TRBV6-5,.,TRBJ2-6,14,.,TGTGCCAGCAGTAGAATCTCTGGGGCCAACGTCCTGACTTTC,CASSRISGANVLTF
TRBV7-9,.,TRBJ2-7,14,.,TGTGCCAGCAGCTTAATAGTCGGACCCTACGAGCAGTACTTC,CASSLIVGPYEQYF
TRBV7-6,once,TRBJ2-7,14,TRBD1,TGTGCCAGCAGTAAAGGGACAGGGCCATACGAGCAGTACTTC,CASSKGTGPYEQYF
TRBV5-1,.,TRBJ2-3,12,.,TGCGCCAGCAGCTTGGGGGGGGATACGCAGTATTTT,CASSLGGDTQYF
TRBV5-1,.,TRBJ1-6,14,.,TGCGCCAGCAGCCCGAAAGGGGAAAATTCACCCCTCCACTTT,CASSPKGENSPLHF
TRBV11-3,.,TRBJ1-1,14,TRBD1,TGTGCCAGCAGCCCCCGGGACAGGGGGCCGGGGGCTTTCTTT,CASSPRDRGPGAFF
TRBV5-1,.,TRBJ2-1,14,.,TGCGCCAGCAGCGGACAAGTCTCCTACAATGAGCAGTTCTTC,CASSGQVSYNEQFF
TRBV6-1,.,TRBJ2-6,16,.,TGTGCCAGCAGTGTTCGAGTGGGCTCTGGGGCCAACGTCCTGACTTTC,CASSVRVGSGANVLTF
TRBV27,.,TRBJ2-7,15,.,TGTGCCAGCAGTTTGACCAGGATTAGCTTAGGGGAGCAGTACTTC,CASSLTRISLGEQYF
TRBV6-5,.,TRBJ2-7,15,TRBD1,TGTGCCAGCAGTGCCGCCCGGACAGGGGGATACGAGCAGTACTTC,CASSAARTGGYEQYF
TRBV6-6,.,TRBJ2-3,11,.,TGTGCCAGCAGTTCCGACAGGTCAGAGTATTTT,CASSSDRSEYF
TRBV5-6,.,TRBJ2-1,15,TRBD1,TGTGCCAGCAGCATCCTGCGGACAGGATCCAATGAGCAGTTCTTC,CASSILRTGSNEQFF
TRBV4-2,.,TRBJ2-3,15,TRBD1,TGTGCCAGCAGCCGGGGGACAGGGTTGACAGATACGCAGTATTTT,CASSRGTGLTDTQYF
TRBV6-1,.,TRBJ2-1,15,.,TGTGCCAGCAGTGCCCGAGGGGGTAAGGGCAATGAGCAGTTCTTC,CASSARGGKGNEQFF
TRBV21-1,.,TRBJ1-5,15,.,.,CASSVGQGAGQPQHF
TRBV2,.,TRBJ1-1,14,.,TGTGCCAGCAATCCGGGGCTAGGGGGCACTGAAGCTTTCTTT,CASNPGLGGTEAFF
TRBV25-1,.,TRBJ1-1,12,.,TGTGCCAGCAGTGAGCAGGGGACTGAAGCTTTCTTT,CASSEQGTEAFF
TRBV7-2,.,TRBJ2-7,15,TRBD1,TGTGCCAGCAGCTTAGGGGACAGGGAGATAAGGGAGCAGTACTTC,CASSLGDREIREQYF
TRBV7-9,once,TRBJ2-7,15,TRBD1,TGTGCCAGCAGTCATTCAGGGACAGGGGTGGGCGAGCAGTACTTC,CASSHSGTGVGEQYF
TRBV5-1,few,TRBJ2-7,13,.,TGCGCCAGCAGCCCACTGATCGACTACGAGCAGTACTTC,CASSPLIDYEQYF